The 23 T cell receptor beta chains listed next were all sequenced from one sample in a study of blood T cell repertoires in COVID-19. Sequencing was performed with immunoSEQ multiplex PCR; in TCRdb, only in-frame clones are kept and a portion is missing. The table has roughly 200,000 clones, about 85% seen once. Input material: PBMCs or T cells enriched from blood (not recorded which). These receptors were collected from a man in his forties who had recovered from COVID-19.

The chain joins TRBV4-3 to TRBJ2-1, with 7 bases that match TRBD2. Looked up from germline, CDR1 is LGHNA and CDR2 is YSLEER. Unmatched junction bases numbered 5, after V lost 0 bases and J lost 9 bases. The CDR3 has 14 residues. The CDR3: CASSQERLAGEQFF. The CDR3 DNA sequence: TGCGCCAGCAGCCAAGAAAGACTAGCTGGTGAGCAGTTCTTC.

This clone was picked up one time. J is TRBJ2-6 and V is TRBV27, with 7 bases fitting TRBD1. Per the germline V gene, CDR1 is MNHEY and CDR2 is SMNVEV (reference sequence). After removal of 6 bases from V and 0 bases from J, the junction contained 11 bases not matched to a gene. The CDR3 length is 18 residues. CDR3 residues: CASSKKGQVVSGANVLTF. CDR3 bases: TGTGCCAGCAGCAAGAAAGGACAGGTAGTCTCTGGGGCCAACGTCCTGACTTTC.

This sequence joins TRBV7-2 and TRBJ2-1; 12 positions match TRBD2. The length of the CDR3 is 16 residues. Germline lookup yields CDR1 SGHTA and CDR2 FQGNSA. V shed 4 bases, J shed 2 bases, and the junction held 3 bases outside the gene matches. The CDR3 DNA reads TGTGCCAGCAGCTCCCGGACTAGCGGGGCCTACAATGAGCAGTTCTTC. Residues: CASSSRTSGAYNEQFF.

The chain carries TRBV25-1 and TRBJ1-4, with 11 bases identical to TRBD1. Germline CDR1 is MGHDK and CDR2 is SYGVNS. This CDR3 has 16 amino acids. Trimming cost V 2 bases and J 8 bases; bases outside gene matches: 7. CDR3 sequence reads: CASSEGQGAFGEKLFF. For the CDR3, the DNA is TGTGCCAGCAGTGAAGGACAGGGGGCTTTTGGCGAAAAACTGTTTTTT.

V gene TRBV18 combines with J gene TRBJ1-1; 11 nucleotides align to TRBD1. With V trimmed by 5 bases and J by 4 bases, 0 bases remained unmatched. The CDR3 totals 13 residues. Germline V gene sequence: CDR1 KGHSH, CDR2 LQKENI. DNA for the CDR3: TGTGCCAGCTCAGGGACAGGGGGCACTGAAGCTTTCTTT. Protein: CASSGTGGTEAFF.

This chain connects TRBV7-8 to TRBJ2-3; 8 positions match TRBD2. In germline, CDR1 is SGHVS, CDR2 FQNEAQ. This CDR3 comprises 16 residues. The V segment lost 5 bases and the J segment 3 bases; nucleotides outside the gene matches: 10. The DNA for the CDR3 is TGTGCCAGCAGCCCAATGGGCGGACTAGCAACAGATACGCAGTATTTT. Translating gives CASSPMGGLATDTQYF.

The rearrangement joins TRBV7-9 to TRBJ2-2, with D possibly being TRBD1 (5 bases). V gave up 1 base and J gave up 4 bases, with 10 bases separating them. This CDR3 has 15 amino acids. Germline V CDR1 and CDR2: SEHNR, FQNEAQ (reference sequence). DNA of the CDR3: TGTGCCAGCAGCTTAGTGTGGACACGCACCGGGGAGCTGTTTTTT. As protein: CASSLVWTRTGELFF.

The genes are TRBV15 and TRBJ1-5; D unclear. The V gene lost 4 bases and the J gene lost 0 bases, with 13 bases spanning the gap. In germline, CDR1 is LNHNV, CDR2 YYDKDF (reference sequence). This CDR3 region has 16 residues. As DNA, the CDR3 is TGTGCCACCAGCACCTCAACAGTTAATAGCAATCAGCCCCAGCATTTT. Its translation: CATSTSTVNSNQPQHF.

This CDR3 is CASTAPRDRANTGELFF. The CDR3 coding sequence is TGTGCCAGTACAGCGCCCAGGGACAGAGCGAACACCGGGGAGCTGTTTTTT. The V gene is TRBV19, the J gene TRBJ2-2, with 7 bases lining up with TRBD1. V lost 7 bases, J lost 0 bases, and 11 bases stayed unmatched. The V gene's germline CDR1 is LNHDA and CDR2 SQIVND (reference sequence). This CDR3 has 17 residues.

The rearrangement joins TRBV10-3 to TRBJ1-1; D not certain. Germline V gene data show CDR1 as ENHRY and CDR2 as SYGVKD. The CDR3 loop spans 13 amino acids. The V and J ends lost 2 bases and 4 bases respectively, with 8 bases between them. DNA of the CDR3: TGTGCCATCAGTGAGGTTGGGAGCACTGAAGCTTTCTTT. Its protein is CAISEVGSTEAFF.

The CDR3 reads CASSRQGYNQPQHF. The CDR3 DNA sequence: TGTGCCAGCAGTCGGCAGGGGTACAATCAGCCCCAGCATTTT. This chain links TRBV6-2 or TRBV6-3 with TRBJ1-5; D might be TRBD1 (6 bases). CDR3 length: 14 residues. V was cut by 5 bases and J by 3 bases, with 11 bases left in between. Looked up from germline, CDR1 is MNHEY and CDR2 is SVGEGT.

V is TRBV5-4 and J is TRBJ2-7; TRBD2 matches at 11 bases. V dropped 4 bases and J dropped 2; count of bases not matched to a gene: 5. The germline V gene has CDR1 SGHNT and CDR2 YYREEE (reference sequence). This CDR3 spans 15 amino acids. CDR3 region: CASSLGTSGPYEQYF. DNA of the CDR3: TGTGCCAGCAGCCTAGGGACTAGCGGCCCCTACGAGCAGTACTTC.

The CDR3 loop reads CATSTTGARNQPQHF. Written as DNA, the CDR3 is TGTGCCACCAGTACTACAGGGGCTCGGAATCAGCCCCAGCATTTT. The V call is TRBV24-1, the J call TRBJ1-5; 7 nucleotides align to TRBD1. J was trimmed by 4 bases and V by 6 bases; bases with no gene match: 8. Per the germline V gene, CDR1 is KGHDR and CDR2 is SFDVKD. The CDR3 has 15 residues.

The count of this clone is one. The rearrangement uses TRBV6-5 and TRBJ1-5; D unresolved. Looked up from germline, CDR1 is MNHEY and CDR2 is SVGAGI. The CDR3 runs 14 residues. V was trimmed by 7 bases and J by 4 bases, leaving 14 bases between them. The CDR3: CASIVMEGNQPQHF. Here the CDR3 DNA reads TGTGCCAGCATAGTAATGGAGGGAAATCAGCCCCAGCATTTT.

The chain links TRBV25-1 to TRBJ1-5, with D unresolved. Between the trimmed V and J ends, which lost 2 bases and 6 bases, there was a span of 8 bases. The CDR3 runs 13 residues. Per the germline V gene, CDR1 is MGHDK and CDR2 is SYGVNS. The CDR3 coding sequence is TGTGCCAGCAGTGAAGGTTTCGGTCAGCCCCAGCATTTT. This translates into CASSEGFGQPQHF.

This rearrangement joins TRBV19 to TRBJ2-7; a possible D gene is TRBD1 (6 bases). The germline V gene encodes CDR1 LNHDA and CDR2 SQIVND (reference sequence). The CDR3 totals 12 residues. Trimming took 9 bases from V and 6 from J, leaving 15 bases between them. CDR3 sequence (DNA): TGTGCCAGCGAACAGGGAAGAGGCGAGCAGTACTTC. Encoded protein: CASEQGRGEQYF.

The chain combines TRBV7-9 with TRBJ1-1, with D possibly being TRBD1 (6 bases). The germline V gene has CDR1 SEHNR and CDR2 FQNEAQ (reference sequence). Trimming stripped 2 bases from V and 12 bases from J, with 28 bases between. The CDR3 length is 17 residues. This CDR3 reads CASSLLEADSRFQATFF. CDR3 sequence (DNA): TGTGCCAGCAGCTTACTCGAAGCGGACAGCCGGTTCCAGGCCACTTTCTTT.

The genes are TRBV27 and TRBJ2-7, with 8 bases matching TRBD1. V lost 8 bases to trimming and J lost 3 bases; unmatched junction nucleotides: 6. CDR3 length equals 13 residues. CDR1 and CDR2 (germline): MNHEY, SMNVEV (reference sequence). The CDR3 sequence is CASPTGELYEQYF. The CDR3 DNA follows: TGTGCCAGCCCGACAGGGGAACTCTACGAGCAGTACTTC.

The chain employs TRBV28 and TRBJ2-2; the match to TRBD2 covers 12 bases. The CDR3 covers 15 residues. CDR1 and CDR2 from the germline V gene are MDHEN and SYDVKM. Trimming removed 6 bases from V and 8 bases from J; junction bases left unmatched: 7. The CDR3 region is CASRPTSGSGGELFF. CDR3 in DNA: TGTGCCAGCAGACCGACTAGCGGGAGCGGGGGGGAGCTGTTTTTT.

V usage is TRBV3-1 (or the pseudogene TRBV3-2) and J usage is TRBJ2-7; D not resolved. The germline V and J ends were trimmed by 2 bases and 2 bases, with 4 bases remaining between them. The CDR3 covers 12 residues. The germline V gene has CDR1 LGHDT and CDR2 YNNKEL (reference sequence). As DNA, the CDR3 is TGTGCCAGCAGCCAAACTGCCTACGAGCAGTACTTC. It encodes CASSQTAYEQYF.

The J gene is TRBJ2-7, the V gene TRBV12-3 or TRBV12-4, with a tentative D call TRBD1 (5 bases). The CDR3 extends over 13 amino acids. Trimming pared 3 bases from V and 2 bases from J, leaving 8 bases between. DNA for the CDR3: TGTGCCAGCAGTTTTGTCAGGGCCTACGAGCAGTACTTC. The encoded protein is CASSFVRAYEQYF.

The chain joins TRBV10-3 to TRBJ2-2; TRBD2 might be the D (5 bases). V was clipped by 8 bases and J by 3 bases, with 10 bases between them. CDR1 and CDR2 (germline): ENHRY, SYGVKD. The CDR3 runs to 13 residues. This chain's CDR3 is CAIGSWDTGELFF. CDR3 coding DNA: TGTGCCATCGGGAGTTGGGACACCGGGGAGCTGTTTTTT.

This chain links TRBV30 with TRBJ2-2; D is unresolved. CDR3 length equals 11 residues. Germline loops: CDR1 GTSNPN, CDR2 SVGIG (reference sequence). The germline V and J ends were trimmed by 5 bases and 5 bases, with 6 bases remaining between them. The CDR3 coding sequence is TGTGCCTGGGACGGTACCGGGGAGCTGTTTTTT. Encoded protein: CAWDGTGELFF.